This T cell receptor beta chain was recorded in a study of tumor-infiltrating lymphocytes in primary liver carcinoma. Starting material of 400 to 600 ng total RNA yielded TCR beta cDNA via a constant-region primer. Three nested multiplex PCR rounds, a slightly modified ARM-PCR, produced the libraries for TCR beta. TRBV1-TRBV30 forward and Cbeta reverse primers drove the first two approximately 11-cycle rounds. TCRdb processed the multiplex PCR reads anew with MiXCR; each CDR3 protein has one entry. The sample includes about 330,000 distinct CDR3 sequences, about 65% of them seen just once. Only a few counts were recorded for this clonotype. Its cognate antigen is unknown. The researchers obtained blood RNA from unsorted whole blood and also extracted germline DNA. Germline V CDR1 and CDR2: SEHNR, FQNEAQ (reference sequence). The CDR3 spans 14 residues. Trimming pared 4 bases from V and 7 bases from J, leaving 14 bases between.

General study results and limits: Among the pair types, tumor region pairs showed more overlap than tumor-adjacent and tumor-blood pairs.

Material for sequencing was peripheral blood. The sequence derives from a man aged 40-55 years with primary liver carcinoma and hepatitis B virus infection. The genes are TRBV7-9 and TRBJ1-5; a weak D match, TRBD1 (5 bases). In DNA form, the CDR3 reads TGTGCCAGCAGCTCGGACGGGGCGATGCAGCCCCAGCATTTT. It is translated as CASSSDGAMQPQHF.